This note documents a single TCR beta chain sequence. CDR1 is SEHNR, CDR2 FQNEAQ, per germline (reference sequence). Deletions cut 9 bases from V and 0 bases from J, with 16 bases between. The CDR3 covers 15 residues. The sample comes from a study of blood T cell repertoires in COVID-19. Background on the study: The United States, Italy and Spain provided the acute and convalescent COVID-19 samples. PBMCs, B-cell-depleted T cells, or T cells were the source of the cDNA or gDNA that made up the material.

Source study methods: Estimation of nucleated cell counts relied on the amplification of reference gene primers. Clones were sequenced by immunoSEQ multiplex PCR, and TCRdb holds only the in-frame ones, with some missing. V, J and clone size are those of that table, while D and trimming were read from the DNA. The sample lists 100,000 to 150,000 clones, over 60% seen once, with 7.9% in the top ten. Sequencing was done on a sample of peripheral blood. The rearrangement uses TRBV7-9 and TRBJ2-3; tentatively, D is TRBD2 (6 bases). This receptor was taken from a human donor in a cohort sampled during active COVID-19. The DNA of the CDR3 is TGTGCCAGTGGAGGCCGGGACTTAAGCACAGATACGCAGTATTTT. It is translated as CASGGRDLSTDTQYF.